The 24 T cell receptor beta chains reported below all come from one sample, sequenced in a study of blood T cell repertoires in COVID-19. Assay used: immunoSEQ multiplex PCR; TCRdb lists only in-frame clones, some missing. Of roughly 360,000 clones in the sample, around 83% were seen once. Sequenced input: PBMCs or T cells enriched from blood (not recorded which). All receptors derive from a woman aged 50 to 60 who had recovered from COVID-19.

The V call is TRBV24-1, the J call TRBJ1-5, with 7 nucleotides matching TRBD1. This CDR3 region has 15 residues. The junction had 6 bases not matched to a gene; V was cut back by 4 bases and J by 4 bases. The V gene's germline CDR1 is KGHDR and CDR2 SFDVKD. The CDR3 reads CATSDVGQQNQPQHF. The CDR3, as DNA: TGTGCCACCAGTGACGTGGGACAGCAAAATCAGCCCCAGCATTTT.

The chain is built from TRBV13 and TRBJ2-1; TRBD2 matches at 7 bases. The germline gives CDR1 PRHDT, CDR2 FYEKMQ (reference sequence). V shed 4 bases and J 8 bases; nucleotides not matched to a gene: 8. CDR3 length equals 14 residues. This CDR3 reads CASSSPGRVDEQFF. In DNA, the CDR3 is TGTGCCAGCAGCTCCCCTGGGAGGGTTGATGAGCAGTTCTTC.

The chain links TRBV18 to TRBJ1-2; D might be TRBD1 (5 bases). The CDR3 loop spans 18 amino acids. Germline V gives CDR1 KGHSH, CDR2 LQKENI. The V and J ends lost 2 bases and 2 bases respectively, with 21 bases between them. The CDR3 region is CASSPLQDTSLTNYGYTF. CDR3 sequence (DNA): TGTGCCAGCTCACCATTGCAGGACACCTCACTAACCAACTATGGCTACACCTTC.

The chain links TRBV7-8 to TRBJ2-7, with D possibly matching TRBD1 (5 bases). The V gene's germline CDR1 is SGHVS and CDR2 FQNEAQ. This CDR3 has 15 residues. Trimming pared 5 bases from V and 4 bases from J, leaving 18 bases between. In DNA, the CDR3 is TGTGCCAGCAGCGTCTTGGACACCGCAGGTTACGAGCAGTACTTC. Its protein is CASSVLDTAGYEQYF.

This chain uses TRBV4-3 with TRBJ1-1; a weak D match, TRBD1 (5 bases). Germline V lookup: CDR1 LGHNA, CDR2 YSLEER. The CDR3 contains 12 residues. The germline V and J ends were trimmed by 1 base and 12 bases, with 12 bases remaining between them. The CDR3 DNA follows: TGCGCCAGCAGCCAAGGGAGGGGCGCGCCTTTCTTT. This translates into CASSQGRGAPFF.

V and J are TRBV18 and TRBJ1-1; 7 bases agree with TRBD1. With 1 base clipped from V and 4 bases from J, the junction kept 3 bases outside the gene matches. Germline V lookup: CDR1 KGHSH, CDR2 LQKENI. The CDR3 length is 14 residues. The CDR3 sequence: CASSPRDRITEAFF. DNA of the CDR3: TGTGCCAGCTCACCACGGGACAGAATCACTGAAGCTTTCTTT.

This clone was detected a few times. This chain connects TRBV9 to TRBJ2-7, with TRBD2 matching over 9 bases. This CDR3 comprises 15 residues. V lost 3 bases, J lost 6 bases, and 10 bases stayed unmatched. Germline loops: CDR1 SGDLS, CDR2 YYNGEE. The CDR3 DNA reads as TGTGCCAGCAGCGACCTACCGGGACTAGCAGCCGAGCAGTACTTC. Its translation: CASSDLPGLAAEQYF.

This clone has just one count. V and J are TRBV27 and TRBJ1-6; D is undetermined. Germline CDR1 reads MNHEY; CDR2 reads SMNVEV (reference sequence). The CDR3 has 13 amino acids. V gave up 3 bases and J gave up 14 bases, with 14 bases separating them. This CDR3 is CASSFGEVRTLHF. The CDR3 nucleotides are TGTGCCAGCAGTTTCGGAGAGGTGCGGACCCTCCACTTT.

Only one count was recorded for this clone. The chain couples TRBV7-9 to TRBJ2-2; D not certain. Trimming removed 5 bases at V and 1 base at J, with 14 bases between. The CDR3 contains 16 residues. Germline CDR1 is SEHNR and CDR2 is FQNEAQ (reference sequence). The CDR3 bases are TGTGCCAGCAGCCCCCGCGGAGCCGTGAACACCGGGGAGCTGTTTTTT. This codes for CASSPRGAVNTGELFF.

As DNA, the CDR3 is TGCGCCAGCAGGACTGGACAGGGAACAGGGGGCTACACCTTC. Amino acid sequence: CASRTGQGTGGYTF. This chain uses TRBV4-1 with TRBJ1-2, with 8 bases identical to TRBD1. V shed 6 bases, J shed 8 bases, and the junction held 11 bases outside the gene matches. Germline loops: CDR1 MGHRA, CDR2 YSYEKL. The CDR3 totals 14 residues.

The CDR3 coding sequence is TGTGCCAGCAGCTTGGGTCAGGCGCTGAACACCGGGGAGCTGTTTTTT. Amino acid sequence: CASSLGQALNTGELFF. The chain joins TRBV5-6 to TRBJ2-2; no clear D gene. CDR1 and CDR2 (germline): SGHDT, YYEEEE. The V gene lost 0 bases and the J gene lost 1 base, with 10 bases spanning the gap. This CDR3 is built from 16 residues. The complete variable domain, with remaining parts taken from reference TRBV5-6 and TRBJ2-2, reads DAGVTQSPTHLIKTRGQQVTLRCSPKSGHDTVSWYQQALGQGPQFIFQYYEEEERQRGNFPDRFSGHQFPNYSSELNVNALLLGDSALYLCASSLGQALNTGELFFGEGSRLTVL.

This chain links TRBV27 with TRBJ2-7; 7 nucleotides line up with TRBD1. Trimming removed 4 bases from V and 2 bases from J; junction bases left unmatched: 8. Germline V gene sequence: CDR1 MNHEY, CDR2 SMNVEV (reference sequence). The CDR3 contains 15 residues. The CDR3 DNA is TGTGCCAGCAGTTCTAATTCAGGGGGTCCCTACGAGCAGTACTTC. Translating it yields CASSSNSGGPYEQYF.

The rearrangement uses TRBV20-1 and TRBJ1-2; 9 bases agree with TRBD1. The trim removed 3 bases at V and 4 bases at J, leaving 15 bases unmatched. Germline V gene data show CDR1 as DFQATT and CDR2 as SNEGSKA (reference sequence). The CDR3 runs 17 residues. The CDR3 spells CSASVRDRVSSSYGYTF. The CDR3 DNA reads TGCAGTGCTAGTGTCCGGGACAGGGTTTCCTCTAGCTATGGCTACACCTTC.

The J gene is TRBJ2-1, the V gene TRBV7-2, with D possibly TRBD1 on 6 matching bases. V was trimmed by 2 bases and J by 0 bases, leaving 20 bases between them. This CDR3 spans 19 amino acids. Germline-derived CDR1 and CDR2 are SGHTA and FQGNSA. This CDR3 is CASSLSSEQGIPSYNEQFF. CDR3 coding DNA: TGTGCCAGCAGCTTAAGCAGCGAGCAGGGGATTCCCTCCTACAATGAGCAGTTCTTC.

V is TRBV6-6 and J is TRBJ1-4, with unresolved D. V lost 2 bases and J 4 bases, leaving 8 bases between the germline ends. This CDR3 is built from 14 residues. CDR1 is MNHNY, CDR2 SVGAGI, per germline (reference sequence). In DNA form, the CDR3 reads TGTGCCAGCAGTTACCCTAGCCGTAATGAAAAACTGTTTTTT. Its translation is CASSYPSRNEKLFF.

The chain carries TRBV2 and TRBJ1-2, with TRBD1 matching 11 bases. Germline CDR1 is SNHLY and CDR2 is FYNNEI. There are 15 residues in the CDR3. V was pared by 7 bases and J by 7 bases, with 11 bases of the junction left unmatched. CDR3 coding DNA: TGTGCCAGCACGAGGTTTGGACAGGGGGCACGTGGCTACACCTTC. It codes for CASTRFGQGARGYTF.

The chain has TRBV10-3 and TRBJ1-2; unclear D gene. CDR1 and CDR2 from the germline V gene are ENHRY and SYGVKD. The CDR3 runs to 12 residues. V was cut by 10 bases and J by 6 bases, with 15 bases left in between. The CDR3 region has the DNA TGTGCCACCGCCAGAAGCGTTCATGGCTACACCTTC. As protein: CATARSVHGYTF.

DNA of the CDR3: TGTGCCACAAAGGGACAGGGAGGGAACACTGAAGCTTTCTTT. Translated, it gives CATKGQGGNTEAFF. V gene TRBV10-3 combines with J gene TRBJ1-1; the match to TRBD1 covers 9 bases. Germline V gives CDR1 ENHRY, CDR2 SYGVKD. The CDR3 length is 14 residues. With V trimmed by 10 bases and J by 1 base, 7 bases remained unmatched.

The rearrangement joins TRBV14 to TRBJ2-1; TRBD2 is a possible D gene (6 bases). The CDR3 totals 12 residues. Germline V CDR1 and CDR2: SGHDN, FVKESK. The V and J ends lost 0 bases and 12 bases respectively, with 9 bases between them. The CDR3, as DNA: TGTGCCAGCAGCCAAGACGTGGAGGGGCAGTTCTTC. As protein: CASSQDVEGQFF.

The chain employs TRBV3-1 (or the pseudogene TRBV3-2) and TRBJ1-1; a weak D match, TRBD1 (6 bases). Per the germline V gene, CDR1 is LGHDT and CDR2 is YNNKEL (reference sequence). V lost 0 bases, J lost 1 base, and 12 bases lay in between. The CDR3 consists of 16 residues. CDR3 protein: CASSQDRGMWNTEAFF. CDR3 nucleotide sequence: TGTGCCAGCAGCCAAGATAGGGGGATGTGGAACACTGAAGCTTTCTTT.

The J gene is TRBJ1-2, the V gene TRBV20-1; 9 bases are a match to TRBD1. Trimming cost V 3 bases and J 3 bases; bases outside gene matches: 8. The CDR3 extends over 15 amino acids. Germline CDR1 DFQATT, CDR2 SNEGSKA (reference sequence). In DNA form, the CDR3 reads TGCAGTGCTAGTACCATCACAGGGGGCGACTATGGCTACACCTTC. Protein sequence: CSASTITGGDYGYTF.

The rearrangement links TRBV11-3 to TRBJ2-3; TRBD2 might be the D (6 bases). V lost 3 bases and J lost 8, with 12 bases in between. Per germline, CDR1 SGHNT and CDR2 YENEEA. CDR3 length: 13 amino acids. CDR3 DNA sequence: TGTGCCAGCAGCTTCGATGGGGGACTTACGCAGTATTTT. This sequence encodes CASSFDGGLTQYF.

V usage is TRBV19 and J usage is TRBJ1-2; no reliable D call. Germline CDR1 and CDR2: LNHDA and SQIVND (reference sequence). With 4 bases removed from V and 6 bases from J, the gap between germline ends came to 9 bases. This CDR3 contains 12 residues. CDR3 in amino acids: CASSTPVNGYTF. CDR3 DNA sequence: TGTGCCAGTAGTACGCCAGTGAATGGCTACACCTTC.

The rearrangement uses TRBV7-9 and TRBJ2-5; D might be TRBD1 (6 bases). Germline V gene data show CDR1 as SEHNR and CDR2 as FQNEAQ (reference sequence). V was clipped by 8 bases and J by 3 bases, with 16 bases between them. The CDR3 contains 14 residues. The CDR3 spells CASGETGMEETQYF. Written as DNA, the CDR3 is TGTGCCAGCGGCGAAACAGGGATGGAAGAGACCCAGTACTTC.